This TCR beta chain stems from a study of T cell responses to AZD1222 COVID-19 vaccine. Here immunoSEQ multiplex PCR was the method, and the copy in TCRdb shows in-frame clones only, minus some. The repertoire holds about 73,000 clones, with roughly 90% as singletons. This clone was detected a few times. What it recognizes is unknown. The germline CDR1 and CDR2 sequences are SGHDN and FVKESK. This CDR3 comprises 14 residues. V was shortened by 0 bases and J by 2 bases, with 8 bases between the two germline ends. Whole-study findings and limits: Donors were largely white British and mainly female; clonal diversity was possibly underestimated.

The genes are TRBV14 and TRBJ2-7; D gene uncertain. Material: peripheral blood, obtained 28 days after the second AZD1222 dose. The sequence derives from an adult who received the AZD1222 COVID-19 vaccine. The CDR3 is CASSQDGGTYEQYF. As DNA, the CDR3 is TGTGCCAGCAGCCAAGATGGCGGTACCTACGAGCAGTACTTC.